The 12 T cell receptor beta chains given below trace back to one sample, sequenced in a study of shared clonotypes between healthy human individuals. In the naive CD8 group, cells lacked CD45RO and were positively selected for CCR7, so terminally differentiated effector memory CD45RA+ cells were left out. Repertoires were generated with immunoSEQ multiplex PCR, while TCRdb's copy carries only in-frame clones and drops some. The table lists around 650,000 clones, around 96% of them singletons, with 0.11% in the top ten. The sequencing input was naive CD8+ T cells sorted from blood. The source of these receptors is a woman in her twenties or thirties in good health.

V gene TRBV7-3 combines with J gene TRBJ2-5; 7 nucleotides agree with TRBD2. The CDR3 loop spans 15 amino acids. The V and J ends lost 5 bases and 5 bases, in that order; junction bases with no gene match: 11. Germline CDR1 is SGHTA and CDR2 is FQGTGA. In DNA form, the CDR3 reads TGTGCCAGCAGCCAGGGAGGGCTCGACGGGGAGACCCAGTACTTC. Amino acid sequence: CASSQGGLDGETQYF.

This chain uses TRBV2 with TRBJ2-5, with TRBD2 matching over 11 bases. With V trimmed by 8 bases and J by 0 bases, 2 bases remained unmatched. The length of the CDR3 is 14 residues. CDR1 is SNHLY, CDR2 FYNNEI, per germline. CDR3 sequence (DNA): TGTGCCAGCGCTAGCGGGAGGCACCAAGAGACCCAGTACTTC. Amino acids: CASASGRHQETQYF.

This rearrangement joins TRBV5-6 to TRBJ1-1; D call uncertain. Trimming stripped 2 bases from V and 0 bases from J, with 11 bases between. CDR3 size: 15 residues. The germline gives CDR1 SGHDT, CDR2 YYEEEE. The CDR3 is CASSFGVLMNTEAFF. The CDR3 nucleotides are TGTGCCAGCAGCTTCGGAGTGTTAATGAACACTGAAGCTTTCTTT.

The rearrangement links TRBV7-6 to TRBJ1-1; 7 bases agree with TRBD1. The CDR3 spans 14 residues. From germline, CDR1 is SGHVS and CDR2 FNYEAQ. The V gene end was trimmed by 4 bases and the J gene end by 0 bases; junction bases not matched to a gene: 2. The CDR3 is CASSSGQLNTEAFF. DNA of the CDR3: TGTGCCAGCAGCTCGGGACAGCTGAACACTGAAGCTTTCTTT.

The CDR3 sequence is CASSEGGYPYEQYF. The CDR3 nucleotides read TGTGCCAGCAGTGAAGGGGGTTACCCCTACGAGCAGTACTTC. The gene calls are TRBV2 and TRBJ2-5; no reliable D call. Gene TRBJ2-7 matches the end of the DNA better, so the J call may be wrong. Germline CDR1 SNHLY, CDR2 FYNNEI. The CDR3 extends over 14 amino acids.

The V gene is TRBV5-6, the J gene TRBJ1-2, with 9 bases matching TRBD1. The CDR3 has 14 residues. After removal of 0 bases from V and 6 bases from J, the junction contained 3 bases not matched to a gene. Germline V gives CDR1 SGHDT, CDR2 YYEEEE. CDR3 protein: CASSLGTGVNGYTF. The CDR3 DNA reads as TGTGCCAGCAGCTTGGGGACAGGGGTCAATGGCTACACCTTC.

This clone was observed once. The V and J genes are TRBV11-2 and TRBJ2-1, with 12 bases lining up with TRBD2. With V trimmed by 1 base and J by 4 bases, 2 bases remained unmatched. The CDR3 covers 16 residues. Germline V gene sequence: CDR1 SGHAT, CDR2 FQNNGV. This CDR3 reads CASSLGTSGRYNEQFF. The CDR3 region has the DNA TGTGCCAGCAGCTTAGGTACTAGCGGGAGGTACAATGAGCAGTTCTTC.

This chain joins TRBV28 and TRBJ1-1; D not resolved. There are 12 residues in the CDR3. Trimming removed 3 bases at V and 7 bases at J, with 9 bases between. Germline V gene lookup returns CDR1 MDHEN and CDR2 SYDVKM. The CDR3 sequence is CASSFAFSEAFF. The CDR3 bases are TGTGCCAGCAGTTTTGCCTTCAGTGAAGCTTTCTTT.

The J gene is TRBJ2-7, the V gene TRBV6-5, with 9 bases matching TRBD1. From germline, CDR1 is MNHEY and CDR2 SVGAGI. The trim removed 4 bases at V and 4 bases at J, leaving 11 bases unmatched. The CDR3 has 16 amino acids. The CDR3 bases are TGTGCCAGCAGTTCGGTGCCAGACAGGGGGTCGTACGAGCAGTACTTC. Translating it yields CASSSVPDRGSYEQYF.

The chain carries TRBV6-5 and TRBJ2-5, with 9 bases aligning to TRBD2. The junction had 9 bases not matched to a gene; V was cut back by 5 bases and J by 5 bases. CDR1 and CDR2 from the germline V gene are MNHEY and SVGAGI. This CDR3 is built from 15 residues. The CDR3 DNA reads TGTGCCAGCAGTAATAGCGGGAGTACTGGGGAGACCCAGTACTTC. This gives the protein CASSNSGSTGETQYF.

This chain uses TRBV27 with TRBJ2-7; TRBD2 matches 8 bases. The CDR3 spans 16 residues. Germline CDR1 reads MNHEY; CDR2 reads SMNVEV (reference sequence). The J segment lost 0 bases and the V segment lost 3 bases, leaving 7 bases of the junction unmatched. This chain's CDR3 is CASSLGAGVTSYEQYF. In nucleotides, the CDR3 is TGTGCCAGCAGTTTGGGAGCGGGAGTCACCTCCTACGAGCAGTACTTC.

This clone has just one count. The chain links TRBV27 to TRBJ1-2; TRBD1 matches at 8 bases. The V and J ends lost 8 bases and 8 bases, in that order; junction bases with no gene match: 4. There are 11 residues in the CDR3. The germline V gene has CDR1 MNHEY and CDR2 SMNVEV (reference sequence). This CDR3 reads CASWTGKGYTF. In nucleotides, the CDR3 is TGTGCCAGCTGGACAGGGAAGGGCTACACCTTC.